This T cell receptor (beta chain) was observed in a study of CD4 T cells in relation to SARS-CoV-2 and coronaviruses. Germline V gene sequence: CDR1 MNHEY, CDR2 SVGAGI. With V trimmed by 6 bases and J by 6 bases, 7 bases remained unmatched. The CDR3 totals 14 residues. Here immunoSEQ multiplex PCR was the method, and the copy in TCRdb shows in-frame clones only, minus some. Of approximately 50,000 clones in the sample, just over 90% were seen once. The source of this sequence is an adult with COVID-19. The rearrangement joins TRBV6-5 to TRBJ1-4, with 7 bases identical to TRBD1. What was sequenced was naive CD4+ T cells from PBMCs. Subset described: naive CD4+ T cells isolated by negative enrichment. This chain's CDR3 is CASSTGTEDEKLFF. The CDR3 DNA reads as TGTGCCAGCAGCACCGGGACAGAAGATGAAAAACTGTTTTTT.